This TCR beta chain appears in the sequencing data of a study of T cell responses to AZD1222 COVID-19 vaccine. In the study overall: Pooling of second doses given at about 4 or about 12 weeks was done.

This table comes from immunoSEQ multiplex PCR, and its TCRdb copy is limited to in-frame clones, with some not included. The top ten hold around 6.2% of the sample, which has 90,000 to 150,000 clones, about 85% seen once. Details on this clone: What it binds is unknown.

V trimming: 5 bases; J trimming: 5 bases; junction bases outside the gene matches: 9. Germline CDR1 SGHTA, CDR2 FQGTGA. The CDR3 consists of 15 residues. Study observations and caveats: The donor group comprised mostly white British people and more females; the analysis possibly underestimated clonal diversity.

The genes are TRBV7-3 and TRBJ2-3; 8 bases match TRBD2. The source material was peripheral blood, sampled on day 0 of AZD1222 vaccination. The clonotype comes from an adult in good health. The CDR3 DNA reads TGTGCCAGCAGCCTCAGCGGGGGCCAGGGAGATACGCAGTATTTT. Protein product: CASSLSGGQGDTQYF.